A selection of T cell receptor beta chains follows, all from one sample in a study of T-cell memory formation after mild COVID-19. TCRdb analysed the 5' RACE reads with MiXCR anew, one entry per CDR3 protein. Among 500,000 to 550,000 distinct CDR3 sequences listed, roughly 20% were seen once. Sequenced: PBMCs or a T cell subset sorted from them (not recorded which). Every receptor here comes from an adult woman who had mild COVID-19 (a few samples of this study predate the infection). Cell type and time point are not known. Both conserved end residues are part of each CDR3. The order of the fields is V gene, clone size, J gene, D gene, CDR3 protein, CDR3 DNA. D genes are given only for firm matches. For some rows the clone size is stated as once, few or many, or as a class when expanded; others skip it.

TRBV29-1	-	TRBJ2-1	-	CSVGGHEQFF	TGCAGCGTTGGAGGGCATGAGCAGTTCTTC
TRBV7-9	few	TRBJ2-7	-	CASSSLRAQSKESTYEQYF	TGTGCCAGCAGCTCCCTTCGGGCACAGTCAAAAGAGTCTACCTACGAGCAGTACTTC
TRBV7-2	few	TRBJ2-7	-	CASSLTPQGTTYEQYF	TGTGCCAGCAGCTTAACGCCCCAGGGGACGACCTACGAGCAGTACTTC
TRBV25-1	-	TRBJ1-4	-	CANQMTVEKLFF	TGTGCCAACCAAATGACAGTTGAAAAACTGTTTTTT
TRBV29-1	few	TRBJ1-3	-	CSVEPGSGNTIYF	TGCAGCGTTGAACCAGGCTCTGGAAACACCATATATTTT
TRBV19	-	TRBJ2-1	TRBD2	CASSDWRDPSGTSYNEQFF	TGTGCCAGTAGTGACTGGCGGGATCCTAGCGGCACCTCCTACAATGAGCAGTTCTTC
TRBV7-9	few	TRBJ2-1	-	CASDEQFF	TGTGCCAGCGATGAGCAGTTCTTC
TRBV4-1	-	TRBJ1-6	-	CASSQDRNSPLHF	TGCGCCAGCAGCCAAGATAGGAATTCACCCCTCCACTTT
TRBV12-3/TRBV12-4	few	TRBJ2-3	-	CASSLGGSGPSTDTQYF	TGTGCCAGCAGTTTAGGAGGTAGCGGACCTAGCACAGATACGCAGTATTTT
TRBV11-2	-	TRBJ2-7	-	CASTIGDYEQYF	TGTGCCAGCACTATAGGGGATTACGAGCAGTACTTC
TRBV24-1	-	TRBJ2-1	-	CATSDNRVANEQFF	TGTGCCACCAGTGACAACAGGGTCGCCAATGAGCAGTTCTTC
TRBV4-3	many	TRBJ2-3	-	CASSQGTFFTDTQYF	TGCGCCAGCAGCCAAGGAACTTTCTTCACAGATACGCAGTATTTT
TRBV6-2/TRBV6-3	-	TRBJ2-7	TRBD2	CASRRAGDAYEQYF	TGTGCCAGCAGAAGGGCGGGAGACGCCTACGAGCAGTACTTC
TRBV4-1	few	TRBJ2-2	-	CASSQVGDTGGELFF	TGCGCCAGCAGCCAAGTGGGGGACACGGGCGGGGAGCTGTTTTTT
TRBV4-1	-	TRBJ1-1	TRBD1	CASSQGLGQGLSEAFF	TGCGCCAGCAGCCAGGGTCTGGGACAGGGATTGTCTGAAGCTTTCTTT
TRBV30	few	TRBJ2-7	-	CAWSTRGGEQYF	TGTGCCTGGAGTACGAGGGGGGGCGAGCAGTACTTC
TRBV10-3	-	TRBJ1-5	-	CAISDEGNQPQHF	TGTGCCATCAGTGACGAGGGAAATCAGCCCCAGCATTTT
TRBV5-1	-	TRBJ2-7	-	CASSRQGGSRSYEQYF	TGCGCCAGCAGCCGTCAGGGCGGTTCGCGCTCCTACGAGCAGTACTTC
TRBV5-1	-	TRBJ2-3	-	CASSSYRDSTDTQYF	TGCGCCAGCAGCTCGTACAGGGATAGCACAGATACGCAGTATTTT
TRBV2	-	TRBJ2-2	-	CASIWQGSTGELFF	TGTGCCAGCATTTGGCAGGGTAGCACCGGGGAGCTGTTTTTT
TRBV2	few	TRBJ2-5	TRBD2	CASTASGRAWETQYF	TGTGCCAGCACAGCTAGCGGGAGGGCCTGGGAGACCCAGTACTTC
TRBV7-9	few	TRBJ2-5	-	CASSSYGALTETQYF	TGTGCCAGCAGCTCATACGGGGCACTAACGGAGACCCAGTACTTC
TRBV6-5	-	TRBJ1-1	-	CASSYSEEGGTEAFF	TGTGCCAGCAGTTACTCAGAGGAAGGGGGCACTGAAGCTTTCTTT
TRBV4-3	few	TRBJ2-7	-	CASSQVDNIIYEQYF	TGCGCCAGCAGCCAAGTAGACAATATCATCTACGAGCAGTACTTC
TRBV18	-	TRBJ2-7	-	CASSPPRRRSYEQYF	TGTGCCAGCTCACCACCCAGGCGCAGGTCTTACGAGCAGTACTTC
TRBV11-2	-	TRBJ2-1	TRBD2	CASSSLGLAGYNEQFF	TGTGCCAGCAGCTCTTTAGGACTAGCGGGATACAATGAGCAGTTCTTC
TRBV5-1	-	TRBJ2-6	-	CASSLATGSGANVLTF	TGCGCCAGCAGCTTGGCCACGGGATCCGGGGCCAACGTCCTGACTTTC
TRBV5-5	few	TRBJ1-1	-	CASSLGDGTEAFF	TGTGCCAGCAGCTTGGGGGATGGCACTGAAGCTTTCTTT
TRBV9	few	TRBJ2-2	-	CASSVAGAGSNTGELFF	TGTGCCAGCAGCGTAGCTGGGGCAGGGTCGAACACCGGGGAGCTGTTTTTT
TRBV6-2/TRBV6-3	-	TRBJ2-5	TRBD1	CASSSGQGPQETQYF	TGTGCCAGCAGTTCGGGACAGGGCCCCCAAGAGACCCAGTACTTC
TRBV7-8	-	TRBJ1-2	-	CASSPRRGSAPYGYTF	TGTGCCAGCAGCCCACGGAGGGGCAGTGCACCTTATGGCTACACCTTC
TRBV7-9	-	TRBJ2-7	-	CASSAPAGAYEQYF	TGTGCCAGCAGCGCCCCGGCAGGGGCTTACGAGCAGTACTTC
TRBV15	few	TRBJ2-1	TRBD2	CALTSGGGDEQFF	TGTGCCTTGACTAGCGGGGGAGGGGATGAGCAGTTCTTC
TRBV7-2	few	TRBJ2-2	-	CASSLSETNTGELFF	TGTGCCAGCAGCTTGTCAGAAACGAACACCGGGGAGCTGTTTTTT
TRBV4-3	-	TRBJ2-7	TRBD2	CASSQGGRGYEQYF	TGCGCCAGCAGCCAAGGCGGGAGAGGCTACGAGCAGTACTTC
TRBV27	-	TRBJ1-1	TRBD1	CASSYTGGNTEAFF	TGTGCCAGCAGTTATACAGGGGGCAACACTGAAGCTTTCTTT
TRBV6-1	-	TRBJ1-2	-	CASSENRQSIYGYTF	TGTGCCAGCAGTGAAAACCGACAGAGTATCTATGGCTACACCTTC
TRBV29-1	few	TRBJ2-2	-	CSVEGETNTGELFF	TGCAGCGTTGAAGGGGAAACGAACACCGGGGAGCTGTTTTTT
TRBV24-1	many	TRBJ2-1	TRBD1	CATSGSGTDSYNEQFF	TGTGCCACCAGTGGTTCCGGGACAGACTCCTACAATGAGCAGTTCTTC
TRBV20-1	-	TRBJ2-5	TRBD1	CSAPGQGETQYF	TGCAGTGCCCCGGGACAGGGAGAGACCCAGTACTTC
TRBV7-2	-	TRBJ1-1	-	CASSSDFADTEAFF	TGTGCCAGCAGCTCCGATTTTGCGGACACTGAAGCTTTCTTT
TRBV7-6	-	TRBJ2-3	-	CASSPGSLGFTDTQYF	TGTGCCAGCAGCCCCGGTTCTCTCGGGTTCACAGATACGCAGTATTTT
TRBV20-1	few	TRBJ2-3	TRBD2	CSARPKTSGTDTQYF	TGCAGTGCTAGACCAAAGACTAGCGGCACAGATACGCAGTATTTT
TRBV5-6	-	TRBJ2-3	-	CASSLSPTEGADTQYF	TGTGCCAGCAGCTTGTCCCCCACGGAGGGCGCAGATACGCAGTATTTT
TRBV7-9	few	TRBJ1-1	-	CASSLTEGDTEAFF	TGTGCCAGCAGCTTAACGGAGGGGGACACTGAAGCTTTCTTT
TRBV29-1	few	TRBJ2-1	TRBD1	CSVEGYITRTGSRTNEQFF	TGCAGCGTTGAAGGTTACATAACGAGGACAGGGTCGCGAACGAATGAGCAGTTCTTC
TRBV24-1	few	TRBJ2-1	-	CATSDLATAGSYNEQFF	TGTGCCACCAGTGATCTCGCGACAGCAGGCTCCTACAATGAGCAGTTCTTC
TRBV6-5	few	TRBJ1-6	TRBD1	CASSPRRGQGYNSPLHF	TGTGCCAGCAGTCCCCGGAGGGGGCAAGGCTATAATTCACCCCTCCACTTT
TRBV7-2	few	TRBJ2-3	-	CASSLSTPRSDTQYF	TGTGCCAGCAGCTTATCGACCCCGAGGAGTGATACGCAGTATTTT
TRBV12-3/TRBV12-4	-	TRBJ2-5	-	CASSHPRRGETQYF	TGTGCCAGCAGCCACCCAAGACGGGGAGAGACCCAGTACTTC
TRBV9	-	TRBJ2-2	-	CASSVATGGQPNTGELFF	TGTGCCAGCAGCGTAGCTACTGGGGGGCAACCGAACACCGGGGAGCTGTTTTTT
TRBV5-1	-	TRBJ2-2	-	CASSLIQANTGELFF	TGCGCCAGCAGCTTGATTCAGGCGAACACCGGGGAGCTGTTTTTT
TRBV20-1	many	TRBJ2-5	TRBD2	CSARGSGLAGGPQYF	TGCAGTGCTAGAGGGTCGGGACTAGCGGGGGGGCCCCAGTACTTC
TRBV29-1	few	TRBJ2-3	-	CSVVTASGNPDTQYF	TGCAGCGTTGTCACGGCTAGTGGGAACCCAGATACGCAGTATTTT
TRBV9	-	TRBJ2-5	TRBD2	CASSVAAGSRETQYF	TGTGCCAGCAGCGTAGCAGCGGGGTCCCGGGAGACCCAGTACTTC
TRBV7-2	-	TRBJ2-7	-	CASSLAGGLGYEQYF	TGTGCCAGCAGCTTAGCGGGCGGGTTGGGGTACGAGCAGTACTTC
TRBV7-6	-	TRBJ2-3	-	CASSFQGPRGDTQYF	TGTGCCAGCAGCTTTCAAGGACCCCGCGGAGATACGCAGTATTTT
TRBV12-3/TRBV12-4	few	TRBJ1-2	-	CASSGGGSNYGYTF	TGTGCCAGCAGCGGTGGTGGGAGTAACTATGGCTACACCTTC
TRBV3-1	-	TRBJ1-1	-	CASTPSWAALNTEAFF	TGTGCCAGCACCCCTTCGTGGGCGGCTCTGAACACTGAAGCTTTCTTT